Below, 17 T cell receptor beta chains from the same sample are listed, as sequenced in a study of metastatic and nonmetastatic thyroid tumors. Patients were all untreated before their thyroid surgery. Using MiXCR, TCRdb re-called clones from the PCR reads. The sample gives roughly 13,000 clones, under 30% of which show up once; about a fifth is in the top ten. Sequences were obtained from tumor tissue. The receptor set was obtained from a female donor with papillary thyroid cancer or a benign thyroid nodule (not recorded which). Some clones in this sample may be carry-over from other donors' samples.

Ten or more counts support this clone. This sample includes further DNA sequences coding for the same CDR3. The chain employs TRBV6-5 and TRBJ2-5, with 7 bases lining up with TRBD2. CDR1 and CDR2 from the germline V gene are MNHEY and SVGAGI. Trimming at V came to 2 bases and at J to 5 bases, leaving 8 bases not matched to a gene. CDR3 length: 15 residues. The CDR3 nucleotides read TGTGCCAGCAGTTACGGAGCGGGGCCCAAGGAGACCCAGTACTTC. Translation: CASSYGAGPKETQYF.

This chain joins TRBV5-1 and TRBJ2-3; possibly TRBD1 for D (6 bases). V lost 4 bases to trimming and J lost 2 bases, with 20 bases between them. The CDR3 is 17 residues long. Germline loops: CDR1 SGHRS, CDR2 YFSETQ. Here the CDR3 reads CASSQETTGRNTDTQYF. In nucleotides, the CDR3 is TGCGCCAGCAGCCAGGAGACGACAGGACGCAACACAGATACGCAGTATTTT.

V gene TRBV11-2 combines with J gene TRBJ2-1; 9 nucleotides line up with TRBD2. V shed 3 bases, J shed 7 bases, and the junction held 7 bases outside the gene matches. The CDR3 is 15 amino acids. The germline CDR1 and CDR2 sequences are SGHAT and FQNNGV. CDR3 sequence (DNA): TGTGCCAGCAGCTTGGTAGCGGGAGAAAAGAATGAGCAGTTCTTC. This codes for CASSLVAGEKNEQFF.

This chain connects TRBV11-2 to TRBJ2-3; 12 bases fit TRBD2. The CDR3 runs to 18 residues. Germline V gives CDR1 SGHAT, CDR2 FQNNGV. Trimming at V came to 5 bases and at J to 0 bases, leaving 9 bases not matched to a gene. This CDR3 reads CASSGPSGGARSTDTQYF. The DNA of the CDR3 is TGTGCCAGCAGCGGGCCTAGCGGGGGGGCCCGAAGCACAGATACGCAGTATTTT.

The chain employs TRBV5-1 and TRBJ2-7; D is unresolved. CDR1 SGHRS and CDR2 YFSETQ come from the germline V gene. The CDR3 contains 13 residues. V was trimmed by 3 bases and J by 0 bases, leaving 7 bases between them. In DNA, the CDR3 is TGCGCCAGCAGCTCAGACGGCTCCTACGAGCAGTACTTC. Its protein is CASSSDGSYEQYF.

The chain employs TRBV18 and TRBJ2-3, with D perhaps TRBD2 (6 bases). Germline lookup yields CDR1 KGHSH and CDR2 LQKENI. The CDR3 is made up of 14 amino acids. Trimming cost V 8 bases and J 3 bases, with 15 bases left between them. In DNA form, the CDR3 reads TGTGCCAGCCCCCCTATGGGGAGGACAGATACGCAGTATTTT. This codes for CASPPMGRTDTQYF.

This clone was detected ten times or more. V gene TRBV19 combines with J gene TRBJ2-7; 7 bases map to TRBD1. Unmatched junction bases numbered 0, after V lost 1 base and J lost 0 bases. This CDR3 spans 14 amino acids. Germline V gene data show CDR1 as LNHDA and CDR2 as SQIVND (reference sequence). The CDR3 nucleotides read TGTGCCAGTAGTATAGGGACAGGCTCCTACGAGCAGTACTTC. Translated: CASSIGTGSYEQYF.

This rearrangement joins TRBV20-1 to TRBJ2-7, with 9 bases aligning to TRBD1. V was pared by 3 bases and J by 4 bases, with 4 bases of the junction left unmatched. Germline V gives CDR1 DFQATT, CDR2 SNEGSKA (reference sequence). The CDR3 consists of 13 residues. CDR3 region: CSASDRGRYEQYF. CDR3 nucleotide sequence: TGCAGTGCTAGCGACAGGGGGAGGTACGAGCAGTACTTC.

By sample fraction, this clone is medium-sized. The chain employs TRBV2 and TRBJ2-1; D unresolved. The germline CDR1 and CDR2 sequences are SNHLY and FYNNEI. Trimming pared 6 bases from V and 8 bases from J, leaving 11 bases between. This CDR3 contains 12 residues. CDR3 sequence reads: CASSPRHYEQFF. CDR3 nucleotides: TGTGCCAGCAGCCCCAGACACTATGAGCAGTTCTTC.

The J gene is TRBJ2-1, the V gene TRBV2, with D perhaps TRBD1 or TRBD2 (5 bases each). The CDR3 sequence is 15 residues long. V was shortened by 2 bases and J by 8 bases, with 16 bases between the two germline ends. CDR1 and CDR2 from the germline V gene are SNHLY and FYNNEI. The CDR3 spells CASSEKQGVRHEQFF. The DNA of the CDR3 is TGTGCCAGCAGTGAAAAGCAGGGAGTTAGACATGAGCAGTTCTTC.

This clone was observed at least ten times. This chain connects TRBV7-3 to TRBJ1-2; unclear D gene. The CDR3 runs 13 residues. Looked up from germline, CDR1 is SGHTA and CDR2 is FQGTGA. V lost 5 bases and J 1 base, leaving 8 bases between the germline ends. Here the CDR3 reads CASSPDVNYGYTF. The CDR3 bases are TGTGCCAGCAGCCCTGACGTTAACTATGGCTACACCTTC.

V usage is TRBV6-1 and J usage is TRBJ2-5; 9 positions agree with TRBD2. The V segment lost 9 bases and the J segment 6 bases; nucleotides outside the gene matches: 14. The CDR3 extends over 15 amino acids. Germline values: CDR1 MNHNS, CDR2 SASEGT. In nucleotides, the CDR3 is TGTGCCAGTACCGAGGGAATAGCGGGAGTTCAGACCCAGTACTTC. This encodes CASTEGIAGVQTQYF.

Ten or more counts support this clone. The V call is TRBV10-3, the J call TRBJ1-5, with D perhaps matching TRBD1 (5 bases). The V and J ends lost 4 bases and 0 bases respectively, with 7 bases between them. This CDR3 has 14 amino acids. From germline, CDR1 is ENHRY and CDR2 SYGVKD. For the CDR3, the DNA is TGTGCCATCAGTGTGGGGGGTAGCAATCAGCCCCAGCATTTT. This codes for CAISVGGSNQPQHF.

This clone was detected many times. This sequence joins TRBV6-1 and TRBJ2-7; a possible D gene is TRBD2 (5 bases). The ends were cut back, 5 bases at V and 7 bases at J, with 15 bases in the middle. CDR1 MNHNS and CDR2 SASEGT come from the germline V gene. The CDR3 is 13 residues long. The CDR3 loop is CASSTPTTGEQYV. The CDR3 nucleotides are TGTGCCAGCAGTACCCCTACAACGGGGGAGCAGTACGTC.

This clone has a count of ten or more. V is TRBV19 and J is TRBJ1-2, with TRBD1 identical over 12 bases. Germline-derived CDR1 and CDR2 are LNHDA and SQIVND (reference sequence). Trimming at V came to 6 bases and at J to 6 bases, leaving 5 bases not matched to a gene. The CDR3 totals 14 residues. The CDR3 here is CASRAGTGGHGYTF. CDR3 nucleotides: TGTGCCAGTAGGGCCGGGACAGGGGGCCATGGCTACACCTTC.

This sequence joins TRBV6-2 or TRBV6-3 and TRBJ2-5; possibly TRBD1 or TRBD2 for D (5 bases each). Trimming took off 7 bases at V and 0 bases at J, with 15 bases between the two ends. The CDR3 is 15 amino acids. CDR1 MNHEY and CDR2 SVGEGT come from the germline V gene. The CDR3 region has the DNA TGTGCCAGCAATTTCGGGGCCCTGTACCAAGAGACCCAGTACTTC. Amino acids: CASNFGALYQETQYF.

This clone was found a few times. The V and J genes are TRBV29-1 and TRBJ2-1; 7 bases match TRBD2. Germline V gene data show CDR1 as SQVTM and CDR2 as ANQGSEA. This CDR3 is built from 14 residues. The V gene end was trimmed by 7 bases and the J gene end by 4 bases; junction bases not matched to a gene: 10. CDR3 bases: TGCAGCGGGAACCGGGACTACCCATACAATGAGCAGTTCTTC. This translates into CSGNRDYPYNEQFF.